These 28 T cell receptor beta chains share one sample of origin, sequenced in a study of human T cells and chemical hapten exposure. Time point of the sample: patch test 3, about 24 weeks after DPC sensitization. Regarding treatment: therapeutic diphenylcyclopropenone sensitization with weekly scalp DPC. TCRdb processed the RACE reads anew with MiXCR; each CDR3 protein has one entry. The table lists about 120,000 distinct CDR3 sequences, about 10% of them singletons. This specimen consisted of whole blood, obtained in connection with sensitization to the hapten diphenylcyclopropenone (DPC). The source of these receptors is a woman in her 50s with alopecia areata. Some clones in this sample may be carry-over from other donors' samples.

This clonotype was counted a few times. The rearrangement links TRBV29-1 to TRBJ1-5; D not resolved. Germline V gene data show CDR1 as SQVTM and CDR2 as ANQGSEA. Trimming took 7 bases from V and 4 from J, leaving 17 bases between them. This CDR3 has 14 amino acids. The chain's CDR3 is CSGTLGGPNQPQHF. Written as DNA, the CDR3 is TGCAGCGGGACGCTGGGTGGGCCTAATCAGCCCCAGCATTTT.

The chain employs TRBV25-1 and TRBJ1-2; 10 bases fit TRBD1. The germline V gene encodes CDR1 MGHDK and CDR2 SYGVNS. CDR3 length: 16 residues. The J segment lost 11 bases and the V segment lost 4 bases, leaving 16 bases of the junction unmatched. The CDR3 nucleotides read TGTGCCAGCAGTGGCTTAGACAGGGGGCGCACCGATCGGTACACCTTC. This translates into CASSGLDRGRTDRYTF.

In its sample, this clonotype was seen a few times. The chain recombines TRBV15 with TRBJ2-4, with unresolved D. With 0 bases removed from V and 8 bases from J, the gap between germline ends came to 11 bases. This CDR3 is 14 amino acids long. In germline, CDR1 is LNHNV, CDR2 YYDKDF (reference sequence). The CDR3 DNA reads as TGTGCCACCAGCAGAGATTGGCGATTGGACATTCAGTACTTC. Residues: CATSRDWRLDIQYF.

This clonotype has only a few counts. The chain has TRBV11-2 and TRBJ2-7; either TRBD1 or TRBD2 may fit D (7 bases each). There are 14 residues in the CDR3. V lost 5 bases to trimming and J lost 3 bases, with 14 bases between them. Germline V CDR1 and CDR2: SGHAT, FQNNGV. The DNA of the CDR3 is TGTGCCAGCAGCGGCGGGGGACAGCTCTACGAGCAGTACTTC. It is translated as CASSGGGQLYEQYF.

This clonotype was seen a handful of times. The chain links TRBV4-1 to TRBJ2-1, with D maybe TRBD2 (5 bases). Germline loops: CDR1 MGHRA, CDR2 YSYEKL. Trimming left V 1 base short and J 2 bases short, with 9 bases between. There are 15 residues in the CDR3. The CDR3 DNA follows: TGCGCCAGCAGCCAAGTGTCGGAGGCCTACAATGAGCAGTTCTTC. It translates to CASSQVSEAYNEQFF.

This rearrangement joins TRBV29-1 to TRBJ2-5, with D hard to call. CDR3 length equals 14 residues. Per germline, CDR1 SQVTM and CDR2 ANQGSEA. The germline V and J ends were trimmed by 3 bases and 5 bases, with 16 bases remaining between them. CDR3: CSVEGCPRVETQYF. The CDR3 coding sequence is TGCAGCGTTGAGGGCTGTCCGAGAGTGGAGACCCAGTACTTC.

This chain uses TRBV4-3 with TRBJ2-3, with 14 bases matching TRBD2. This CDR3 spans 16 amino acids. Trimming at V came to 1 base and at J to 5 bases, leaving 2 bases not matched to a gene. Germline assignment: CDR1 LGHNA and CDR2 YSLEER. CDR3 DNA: TGCGCCAGCAGCCAAGGCGGACTAGCGGGAGGAGATACGCAGTATTTT. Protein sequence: CASSQGGLAGGDTQYF.

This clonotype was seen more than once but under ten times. This chain's CDR3 is CASRGVTQPQHF. CDR3 nucleotide sequence: TGTGCCAGCCGAGGGGTAACCCAGCCCCAGCATTTT. J is TRBJ1-5 and V is TRBV21-1; the D call of TRBD1 is as the table states it, not checked on the DNA. TRBV21-1 constitutes a pseudogene. The CDR3 contains 12 residues.

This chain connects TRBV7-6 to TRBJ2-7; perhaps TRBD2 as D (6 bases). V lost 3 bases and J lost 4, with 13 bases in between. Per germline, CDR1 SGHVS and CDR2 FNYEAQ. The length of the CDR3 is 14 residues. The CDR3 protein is CASSFGGERYEQYF. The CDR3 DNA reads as TGTGCCAGCAGCTTTGGCGGGGAGAGGTACGAGCAGTACTTC.

In nucleotides, the CDR3 is TGTGCCAGCAGCTTACCAGGGACTTACAATGAGCAGTTCTTC. It is translated as CASSLPGTYNEQFF. The gene calls are TRBV7-7 and TRBJ2-1; possibly TRBD2 for D (6 bases). Germline V lookup: CDR1 SSHAT, CDR2 FNYEAQ (reference sequence). The CDR3 covers 14 residues. Trimming took off 2 bases at V and 4 bases at J, with 9 bases between the two ends.

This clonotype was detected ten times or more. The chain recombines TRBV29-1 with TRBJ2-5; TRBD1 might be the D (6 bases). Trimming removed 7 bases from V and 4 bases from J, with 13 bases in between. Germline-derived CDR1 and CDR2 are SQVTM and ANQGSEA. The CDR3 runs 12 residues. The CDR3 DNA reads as TGCAGCGCCCGGATAGGGGGAGAGACCCAGTACTTC. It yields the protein CSARIGGETQYF.

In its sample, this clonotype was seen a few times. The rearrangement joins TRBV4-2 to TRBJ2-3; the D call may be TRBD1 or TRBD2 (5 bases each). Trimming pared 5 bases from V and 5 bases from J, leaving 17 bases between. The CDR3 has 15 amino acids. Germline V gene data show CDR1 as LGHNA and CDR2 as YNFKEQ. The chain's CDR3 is CASSVPGPTIDTQYF. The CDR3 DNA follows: TGTGCCAGCAGCGTCCCGGGACCGACGATAGATACGCAGTATTTT.

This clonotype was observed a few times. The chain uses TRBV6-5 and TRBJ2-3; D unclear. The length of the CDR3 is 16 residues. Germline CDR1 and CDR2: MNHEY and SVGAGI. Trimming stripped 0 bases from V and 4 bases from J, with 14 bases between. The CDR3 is CASSYSSVSHSDTQYF. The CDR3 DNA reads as TGTGCCAGCAGTTACTCGAGTGTTAGTCACTCAGATACGCAGTATTTT.

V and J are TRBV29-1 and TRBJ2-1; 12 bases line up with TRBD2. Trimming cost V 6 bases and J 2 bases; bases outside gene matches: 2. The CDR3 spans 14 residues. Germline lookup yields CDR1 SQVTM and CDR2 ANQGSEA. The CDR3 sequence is CSVRLAGAYNEQFF. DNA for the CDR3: TGCAGCGTAAGACTAGCGGGGGCCTACAATGAGCAGTTCTTC.

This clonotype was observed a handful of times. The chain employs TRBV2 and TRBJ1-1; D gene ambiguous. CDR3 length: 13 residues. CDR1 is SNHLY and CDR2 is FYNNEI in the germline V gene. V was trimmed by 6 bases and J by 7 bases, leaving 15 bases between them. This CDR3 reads CASSDSGRYEAFF. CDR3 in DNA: TGTGCCAGCAGCGATTCAGGACGGTATGAAGCTTTCTTT.

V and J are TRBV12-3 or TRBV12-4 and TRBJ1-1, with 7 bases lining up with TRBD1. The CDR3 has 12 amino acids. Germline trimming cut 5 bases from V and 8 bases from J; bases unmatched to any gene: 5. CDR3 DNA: TGTGCCAGCAGTCCCTCGGGACAGGAAGCTTTCTTT. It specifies CASSPSGQEAFF.

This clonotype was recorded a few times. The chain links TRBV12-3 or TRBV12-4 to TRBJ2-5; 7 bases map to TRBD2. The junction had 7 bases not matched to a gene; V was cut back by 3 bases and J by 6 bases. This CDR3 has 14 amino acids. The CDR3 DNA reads TGTGCCAGCAGTTTCACTAGCGACGGGAAGACCCAGTACTTC. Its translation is CASSFTSDGKTQYF.

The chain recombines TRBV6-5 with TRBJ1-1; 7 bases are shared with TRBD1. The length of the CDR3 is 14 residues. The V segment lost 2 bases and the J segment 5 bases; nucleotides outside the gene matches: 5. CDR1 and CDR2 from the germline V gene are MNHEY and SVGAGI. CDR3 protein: CASSYKGGGTEAFF. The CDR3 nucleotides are TGTGCCAGCAGTTACAAAGGGGGCGGTACTGAAGCTTTCTTT.

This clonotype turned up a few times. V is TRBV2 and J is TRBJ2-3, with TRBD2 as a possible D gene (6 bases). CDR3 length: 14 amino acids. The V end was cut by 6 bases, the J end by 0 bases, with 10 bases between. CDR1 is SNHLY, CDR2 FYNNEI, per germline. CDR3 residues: CASSLARSTDTQYF. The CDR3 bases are TGTGCCAGCAGCCTAGCGAGAAGCACAGATACGCAGTATTTT.

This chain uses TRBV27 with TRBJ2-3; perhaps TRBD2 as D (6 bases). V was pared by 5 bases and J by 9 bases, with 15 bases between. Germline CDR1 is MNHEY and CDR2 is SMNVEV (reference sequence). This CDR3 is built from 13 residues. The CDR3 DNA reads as TGTGCCAGCAGTCCACCACTAGCTCTCACGCAGTATTTT. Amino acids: CASSPPLALTQYF.

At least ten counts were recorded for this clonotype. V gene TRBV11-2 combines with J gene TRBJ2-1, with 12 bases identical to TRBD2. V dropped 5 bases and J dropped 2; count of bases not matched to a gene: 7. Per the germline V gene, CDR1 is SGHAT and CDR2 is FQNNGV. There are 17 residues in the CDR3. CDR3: CASSGWTSGKPYNEQFF. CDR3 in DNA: TGTGCCAGCAGCGGTTGGACTAGCGGGAAACCCTACAATGAGCAGTTCTTC.

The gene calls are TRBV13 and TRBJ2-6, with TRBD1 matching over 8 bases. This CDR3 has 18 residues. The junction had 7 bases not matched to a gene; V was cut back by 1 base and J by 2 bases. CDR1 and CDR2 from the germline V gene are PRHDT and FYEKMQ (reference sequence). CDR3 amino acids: CASSLAVQGATGANVLTF. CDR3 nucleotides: TGTGCCAGCAGCTTAGCCGTGCAGGGGGCAACTGGGGCCAACGTCCTGACTTTC.

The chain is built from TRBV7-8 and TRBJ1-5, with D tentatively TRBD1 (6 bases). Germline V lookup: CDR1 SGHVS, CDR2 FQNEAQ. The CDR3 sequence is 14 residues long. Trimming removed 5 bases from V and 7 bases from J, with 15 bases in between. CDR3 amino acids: CASSGRGSGQPQHF. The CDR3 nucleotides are TGTGCCAGCAGCGGCAGGGGATCGGGGCAGCCCCAGCATTTT.

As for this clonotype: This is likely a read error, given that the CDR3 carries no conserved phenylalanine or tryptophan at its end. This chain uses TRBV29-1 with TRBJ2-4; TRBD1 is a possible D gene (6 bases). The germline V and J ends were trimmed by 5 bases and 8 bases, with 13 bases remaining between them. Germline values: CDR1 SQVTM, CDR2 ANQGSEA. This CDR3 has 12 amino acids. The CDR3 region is CSVKSGEHIQYY. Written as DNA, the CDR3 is TGCAGCGTTAAATCAGGGGAACACATTCAGTACTAC.

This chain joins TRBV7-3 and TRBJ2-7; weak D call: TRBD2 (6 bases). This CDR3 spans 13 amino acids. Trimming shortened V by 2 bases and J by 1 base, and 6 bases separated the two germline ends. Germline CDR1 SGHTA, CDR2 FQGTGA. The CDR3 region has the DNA TGTGCCAGCAGCTTAGCGGGGTCCTACGAGCAGTACTTC. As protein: CASSLAGSYEQYF.

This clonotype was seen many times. CDR3 nucleotide sequence: TGTGCCAGCAGTCTCCCTAGCGGGGGATACCAAGAGACCCAGTACTTC. It yields the protein CASSLPSGGYQETQYF. The chain recombines TRBV12-3 or TRBV12-4 with TRBJ2-5; TRBD2 matches at 10 bases. The CDR3 spans 16 residues. V lost 5 bases to trimming and J lost 0 bases; unmatched junction nucleotides: 6.

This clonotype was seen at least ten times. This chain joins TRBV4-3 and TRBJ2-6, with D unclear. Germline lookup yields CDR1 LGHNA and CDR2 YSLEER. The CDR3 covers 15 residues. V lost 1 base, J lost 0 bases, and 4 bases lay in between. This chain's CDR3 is CASSQGISGANVLTF. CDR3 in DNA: TGCGCCAGCAGCCAAGGGATCTCTGGGGCCAACGTCCTGACTTTC.

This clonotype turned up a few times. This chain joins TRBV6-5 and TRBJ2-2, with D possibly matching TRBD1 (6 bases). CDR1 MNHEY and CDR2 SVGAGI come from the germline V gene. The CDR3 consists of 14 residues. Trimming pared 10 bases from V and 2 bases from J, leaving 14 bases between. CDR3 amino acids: CATSRDINTGELFF. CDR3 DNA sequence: TGTGCCACCTCCCGGGACATAAACACCGGGGAGCTGTTTTTT.